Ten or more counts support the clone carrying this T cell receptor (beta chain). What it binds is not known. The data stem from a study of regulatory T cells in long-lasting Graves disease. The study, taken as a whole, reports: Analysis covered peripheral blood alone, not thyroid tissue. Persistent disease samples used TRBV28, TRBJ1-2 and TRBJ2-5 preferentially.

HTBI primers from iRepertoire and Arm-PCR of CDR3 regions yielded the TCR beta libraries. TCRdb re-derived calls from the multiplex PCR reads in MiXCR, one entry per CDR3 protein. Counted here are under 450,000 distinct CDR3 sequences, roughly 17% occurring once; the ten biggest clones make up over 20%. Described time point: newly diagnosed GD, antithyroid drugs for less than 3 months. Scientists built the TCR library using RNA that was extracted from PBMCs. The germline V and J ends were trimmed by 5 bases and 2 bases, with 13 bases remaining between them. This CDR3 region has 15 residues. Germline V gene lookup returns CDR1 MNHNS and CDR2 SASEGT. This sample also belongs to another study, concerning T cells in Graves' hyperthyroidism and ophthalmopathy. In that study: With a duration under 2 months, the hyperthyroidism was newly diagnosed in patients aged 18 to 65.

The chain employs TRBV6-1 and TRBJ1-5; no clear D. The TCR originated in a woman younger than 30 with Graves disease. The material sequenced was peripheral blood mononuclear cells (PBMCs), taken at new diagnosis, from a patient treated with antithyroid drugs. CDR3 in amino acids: CASSPGPNGNQPQHF. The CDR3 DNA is TGTGCCAGCAGTCCCGGACCCAATGGCAATCAGCCCCAGCATTTT.